This entry features one T cell receptor beta chain sequence. The germline gives CDR1 LGHDT, CDR2 YNNKEL (reference sequence). The ends were cut back, 6 bases at V and 1 base at J, with 12 bases in the middle. This CDR3 comprises 14 residues. Authors' analysis steps: Amplification with reference gene primers provided the estimates of nucleated cell counts. Repertoires were generated with immunoSEQ multiplex PCR, while TCRdb's copy carries only in-frame clones and drops some. The V and J calls and clone size come from that table; D and trimming were worked out from the DNA. The sample has 100,000 to 150,000 clones, around 87% seen once. This sample is drawn from a study of blood T cell repertoires in COVID-19. Study-level information: Donors in the United States, Italy and Spain gave samples during acute or convalescent COVID-19. PBMCs, B-cell-depleted T cells, or T cells were the source of the cDNA or gDNA that made up the material.

The TCR originated in a man between 65 and 80 years old with active COVID-19. Sequenced input: peripheral blood. The V gene is TRBV3-1 (or the pseudogene TRBV3-2), the J gene TRBJ1-1; possible D gene TRBD1, 6 bases. The CDR3 sequence is CASSRQVSNTEAFF. The CDR3 coding sequence is TGTGCCAGCAGTCGACAGGTGTCGAACACTGAAGCTTTCTTT.